This TCR beta chain was recorded in a study of shared clonotypes between healthy human individuals. A word on this clone: What it binds is not known.

Produced via immunoSEQ multiplex PCR; TCRdb's table is partial and in-frame only. Here the sample spans hundreds of thousands of clones, approximately 96% being singletons. Study-wide results and caveats: Among non-shared clonotypes, generation probabilities were lower than among those shared by all four donors. Some naive CD4 clonotypes, roughly 4.5%, turned up in common across several donors.

Per the germline V gene, CDR1 is SGHDT and CDR2 is YYEEEE. J was trimmed by 2 bases and V by 2 bases; bases with no gene match: 2. The CDR3 consists of 14 residues. Naive-designated CD8 cells lacked CD45RO, were positively enriched for CCR7, and omitted terminally differentiated effector memory CD45RA+ cells. Donors were Caucasian adults residing in Nashville, Tennessee, USA. The TCR originated in a woman aged 25 to 39 in good health. This sequence joins TRBV5-6 and TRBJ2-5; 8 nucleotides line up with TRBD2. Input material: naive CD8+ T cells sorted from blood. The CDR3 DNA sequence: TGTGCCAGCAGCTTCACTAGCGGACAAGAGACCCAGTACTTC. Translating it yields CASSFTSGQETQYF.